The clone carrying this T cell receptor (beta chain) was recorded at least ten times. The entry originates in a study of blood T cell repertoires in COVID-19. The assay was immunoSEQ multiplex PCR, and TCRdb's table has in-frame clones only and misses some. Found here are around 150,000 clones, roughly 88% of them singletons; the top ten hold roughly 9%. The junction had 3 bases not matched to a gene; V was cut back by 4 bases and J by 1 base. This CDR3 spans 14 amino acids. The V gene's germline CDR1 is MNHNY and CDR2 SVGAGI (reference sequence). The TCR originated in a woman older than 75 with active or convalescent COVID-19. This chain joins TRBV6-6 and TRBJ1-1; TRBD1 agrees at 7 bases. The sample was peripheral blood. CDR3 protein: CASSLGGPNTEAFF. The DNA of the CDR3 is TGTGCCAGCAGTTTAGGGGGCCCGAACACTGAAGCTTTCTTT.